This entry is about one T cell receptor (beta chain). Its target is unknown. The junction departs from germline at one end; a sequencing error may be responsible. PCR was performed using 60 Vbeta and 13 Jbeta primers. The method was immunoSEQ multiplex PCR; TCRdb's version includes in-frame clones alone and lacks a portion of them. The table lists 120,000 or so clones, approximately 71% of them singletons. The record originates from a study of cytomegalovirus exposure and HLA in healthy donors. General observations from the study: A later analysis reportedly found fewer N-insertions in an Asian-associated ancestry cluster than the roughly 730-donor mean.

CDR3 length: 17 residues. CDR1 is SSHAT, CDR2 FNYEAQ, per germline (reference sequence). The genes are TRBV7-7 and TRBJ2-5; TRBD1 is a possible D gene (6 bases). Sequencing was done on a sample of PBMCs. The clonotype was recovered from a woman aged 50 to 65 in good health and CMV-seronegative. For the CDR3, the DNA is TGTGCTAGCAGCTCTGAACGCAGGGGATTTGGGGAAGAGACCCAGTACTTC. It translates to CASSSERRGFGEETQYF.